The text below deals with one T cell receptor beta chain. This entry comes from a study of blood T cell repertoires in COVID-19. Study context: Samples of COVID-19 (acute and convalescent) were obtained from the United States, Italy and Spain.

Enrolment of Seattle patients took place during active infection, and they were followed longitudinally. The protocol was immunoSEQ multiplex PCR, while the TCRdb copy is restricted to in-frame clones and leaves out a portion. Here the sample spans about 200,000 clones, 70% to 90% being singletons. Trimming stripped 4 bases from V and 7 bases from J, with 14 bases between. In germline, CDR1 is WNHNN, CDR2 SYGVQD (reference sequence). This CDR3 has 14 residues. The sequencing sample was made of peripheral blood. V and J are TRBV10-1 and TRBJ2-1; tentative D call: TRBD2 (6 bases). The sequence was collected from a woman between 50 and 59 years old with COVID-19, enrolled during active disease. Written as DNA, the CDR3 is TGCGCCAGCAGTGGGCTAGGGGCGGGGAATGAGCAGTTCTTC. It encodes CASSGLGAGNEQFF.